This TCR beta chain was sequenced during a study of shared clonotypes between healthy human individuals. The CDR3 is made up of 15 amino acids. V was trimmed by 10 bases and J by 0 bases, leaving 18 bases between them. Germline CDR1 MGHDK, CDR2 SYGVNS. Replicate PCRs from sorted subsets contained about 200 ng DNA, which is around 30,000 T cell genomes. Some clones are missing from TCRdb's copy, which holds only in-frame ones; the method was immunoSEQ multiplex PCR. The sample holds just under 95,000 clones; roughly three quarters are singletons and the top ten take around half. The V call is TRBV25-1, the J call TRBJ2-5; D possibly corresponds to TRBD2 (7 bases). What was sequenced was memory CD8+ T cells sorted from blood. Subset denoted: CD45RO+ cells pooled with CCR7-negative TemRA cells. The origin of this receptor is a man in his thirties or forties in good health. The CDR3 reads CATLDRGGDQETQYF. The CDR3, as DNA: TGTGCCACCCTCGATAGGGGGGGCGACCAAGAGACCCAGTACTTC.